This T cell receptor beta chain was obtained from a study of vaccination and CD4 T cells after COVID-19. Study as a whole: Overlapping spike pools from SARS-CoV-2 and HCoV-NL63, HCoV-OC43 and HCoV-229E served as culture stimuli.

Sample treatment: approximately 11-day PBMC culture with coronavirus spike peptide pools or control peptides (ViraFEST assay). Sequencing of the DNA from cultured CD4+ T cells was carried out with the Oncomine TCR Beta short-read assay. TCRdb ran MiXCR on the PCR reads and lists one entry per CDR3 protein. The sample includes under 20,000 distinct CDR3 sequences, 35% to 50% of them seen just once. In regard to this clonotype: Its antigen is still unknown.

The sample was CD4+ T cells from blood, cultured in vitro, taken after SARS-CoV-2 vaccination. This clonotype originated in a human donor who had recovered from COVID-19.

The DNA of the CDR3 is TGCGCCAGCAGTCAAGCGGGAGTAGAGACCCAGTACTTC. It specifies CASSQAGVETQYF. The V and J genes are TRBV10-2 and TRBJ2-5; 8 bases map to TRBD2. The CDR3 contains 13 residues. V shed 5 bases and J 4 bases; nucleotides not matched to a gene: 3. The germline V gene has CDR1 WSHSY and CDR2 SAAADI.